This T cell receptor beta chain was captured by sequencing in a study of T cells in Graves' hyperthyroidism and ophthalmopathy. Whole-study context: Upon initial diagnosis and before any treatment, peripheral blood was collected.

Fresh peripheral blood, approximately 10 ml, was the source of the PBMCs. Amplification targeted TCR beta CDR3 regions from RNA transcripts. In the first-round RT-PCR of the TCR CDR3, the HTBI primer set was used. TCRdb re-derived calls from the multiplex PCR reads in MiXCR, one entry per CDR3 protein. This sample has tens of thousands of distinct CDR3 sequences, with roughly 50% found just once. The source material was blood. This clonotype originated in an older woman with Graves' ophthalmopathy.

Here the CDR3 reads CASSFPPGEGETQYF. The CDR3 DNA is TGTGCCAGCAGTTTCCCTCCAGGGGAGGGAGAGACCCAGTACTTC. The chain combines TRBV12-3 or TRBV12-4 with TRBJ2-5, with a weak D call TRBD2 (7 bases). The CDR3 covers 15 residues. Trimming took 3 bases from V and 4 from J, leaving 15 bases between them.